This passage covers 8 T cell receptor beta chains from one sample sequenced in a study of cytomegalovirus exposure and HLA in healthy donors. PCR used 60 Vbeta primers and 13 Jbeta primers. Here immunoSEQ multiplex PCR was the method, and the copy in TCRdb shows in-frame clones only, minus some. The sample lists 150,000 or so clones; approximately 82% were seen once. Sequencing input: PBMCs. The receptors here all came from a middle-aged woman in good health and CMV-seronegative.

This clone occurred once. This chain links TRBV14 with TRBJ1-5; the D gene is possibly TRBD1 (5 bases). CDR3 length equals 15 residues. Germline values: CDR1 SGHDN, CDR2 FVKESK. Deletions cut 1 base from V and 7 bases from J, with 14 bases between. DNA for the CDR3: TGTGCCAGCAGCCAAGGGCAGGGTCCAGGACAGCCCCAGCATTTT. The encoded protein is CASSQGQGPGQPQHF.

The chain carries TRBV10-3 and TRBJ2-7, with 11 bases that match TRBD2. Germline trimming cut 6 bases from V and 3 bases from J; bases unmatched to any gene: 4. CDR3 size: 14 residues. The germline gives CDR1 ENHRY, CDR2 SYGVKD. CDR3 DNA sequence: TGTGCCATCAGAACTAGCGGGAGAAGCTACGAGCAGTACTTC. Translated, it gives CAIRTSGRSYEQYF.

J is TRBJ2-3 and V is TRBV7-2, with D uncertain. Germline CDR1 and CDR2: SGHTA and FQGNSA. Trimming removed 3 bases at V and 2 bases at J, with 9 bases between. This CDR3 is built from 14 residues. In nucleotides, the CDR3 is TGTGCCAGCAGCTTTGTGGGCCTCACAGATACGCAGTATTTT. Translation gives CASSFVGLTDTQYF.

The chain couples TRBV7-2 to TRBJ1-3; D may be TRBD1 (5 bases). Trimming removed 2 bases from V and 3 bases from J, with 5 bases in between. Germline assignment: CDR1 SGHTA and CDR2 FQGNSA. CDR3 length: 13 amino acids. CDR3 in DNA: TGTGCCAGCAGCTTACAGGGTGGAAACACCATATATTTT. Translation gives CASSLQGGNTIYF. The whole variable domain, filled in from reference TRBV7-2 and TRBJ1-3, reads GAGVSQSPSNKVTEKGKDVELRCDPISGHTALYWYRQSLGQGLEFLIYFQGNSAPDKSGLPSDRFSAERTGGSVSTLTIQRTQQEDSAVYLCASSLQGGNTIYFGEGSWLTVV.

The V gene is TRBV7-8, the J gene TRBJ2-7; the D gene is possibly TRBD1 (6 bases). The CDR3 loop spans 13 amino acids. CDR1 is SGHVS and CDR2 is FQNEAQ in the germline V gene. V was clipped by 4 bases and J by 3 bases, with 10 bases between them. As DNA, the CDR3 is TGTGCCAGCAGCTGGGACACGCTCTACGAGCAGTACTTC. Translation gives CASSWDTLYEQYF.

This clone has a handful of counts. J is TRBJ1-5 and V is TRBV7-9, with 9 positions matching TRBD1. Germline V lookup: CDR1 SEHNR, CDR2 FQNEAQ (reference sequence). The length of the CDR3 is 17 residues. V lost 1 base to trimming and J lost 1 base; unmatched junction nucleotides: 5. This CDR3 reads CASSLGRDRDSNQPQHF. The CDR3 nucleotides are TGTGCCAGCAGCTTAGGCCGGGACAGGGACAGCAATCAGCCCCAGCATTTT.

This chain uses TRBV18 with TRBJ2-1; 8 bases are a match to TRBD2. J was trimmed by 4 bases and V by 5 bases; bases with no gene match: 10. Per the germline V gene, CDR1 is KGHSH and CDR2 is LQKENI. CDR3 size: 16 residues. For the CDR3, the DNA is TGTGCCAGCTCAGTAAACAGCGGGAGACTATACAATGAGCAGTTCTTC. It codes for CASSVNSGRLYNEQFF.

CDR3 sequence reads: CASRTGTVLRIQDNEKLFF. CDR3 sequence (DNA): TGTGCCAGCAGAACCGGGACAGTGCTTCGTATCCAGGATAATGAAAAACTGTTTTTT. This rearrangement joins TRBV5-8 to TRBJ1-4; TRBD1 matches 7 bases. The V gene's germline CDR1 is SGHTS and CDR2 YDEGEE. This CDR3 contains 19 residues. J gave up 4 bases and V 5 bases, and 20 bases lay outside the gene matches.